This T cell receptor beta chain came from a study of T cell changes during pregnancy in multiple sclerosis. From germline, CDR1 is SQVTM and CDR2 ANQGSEA. V was clipped by 6 bases and J by 5 bases, with 14 bases between them. The CDR3 length is 12 residues. Generated by immunoSEQ multiplex PCR, the TCRdb table keeps only in-frame clones and is missing some. In the table there are some 40,000 clones, 75% to 95% of which are singletons. This TCR was sampled from a female donor in good health, enrolled as a control in a pregnancy study. V is TRBV29-1 and J is TRBJ2-7; D is possibly TRBD1 (5 bases). The specimen was CD4+ T cells from peripheral blood mononuclear cells, collected in the third trimester of pregnancy. In nucleotides, the CDR3 is TGCAGCGTGGTGCAGGGTGACCACGAGCAGTACTTC. It specifies CSVVQGDHEQYF.